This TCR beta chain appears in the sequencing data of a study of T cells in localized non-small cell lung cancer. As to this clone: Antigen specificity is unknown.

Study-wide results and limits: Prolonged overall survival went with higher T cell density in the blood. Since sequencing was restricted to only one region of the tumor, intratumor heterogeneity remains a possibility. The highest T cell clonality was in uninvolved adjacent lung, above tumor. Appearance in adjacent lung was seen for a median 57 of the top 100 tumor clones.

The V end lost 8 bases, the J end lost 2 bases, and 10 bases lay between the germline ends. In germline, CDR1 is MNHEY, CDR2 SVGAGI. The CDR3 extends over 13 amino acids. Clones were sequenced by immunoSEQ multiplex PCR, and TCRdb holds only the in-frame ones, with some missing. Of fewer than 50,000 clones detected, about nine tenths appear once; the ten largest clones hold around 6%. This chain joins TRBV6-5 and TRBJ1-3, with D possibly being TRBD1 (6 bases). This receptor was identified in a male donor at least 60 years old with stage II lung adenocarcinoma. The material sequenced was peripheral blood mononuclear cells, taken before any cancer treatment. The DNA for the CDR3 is TGTGCCAGCCTTGGGGGGCCTGGAAACACCATATATTTT. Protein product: CASLGGPGNTIYF.